This T cell receptor (beta chain) was found in a study of control samples from healthy donors and cancer patients. Data came from immunoSEQ multiplex PCR; TCRdb stores just in-frame clones and leaves some out. The data contain about 51,000 clones, roughly 80% of them singletons. Germline assignment: CDR1 KGHSH and CDR2 LQKENI. V lost 5 bases, J lost 1 base, and 18 bases lay in between. The CDR3 totals 17 residues. The sample taken for sequencing was blood. The receptor was isolated from a man between 65 and 85 years old in good health. The V call is TRBV18, the J call TRBJ2-1, with D possibly matching TRBD1 (6 bases). The CDR3 bases are TGTGCCAGCTCATCCACCCAGGGGAAGTGGTCCTACAATGAGCAGTTCTTC. Amino acid sequence: CASSSTQGKWSYNEQFF.